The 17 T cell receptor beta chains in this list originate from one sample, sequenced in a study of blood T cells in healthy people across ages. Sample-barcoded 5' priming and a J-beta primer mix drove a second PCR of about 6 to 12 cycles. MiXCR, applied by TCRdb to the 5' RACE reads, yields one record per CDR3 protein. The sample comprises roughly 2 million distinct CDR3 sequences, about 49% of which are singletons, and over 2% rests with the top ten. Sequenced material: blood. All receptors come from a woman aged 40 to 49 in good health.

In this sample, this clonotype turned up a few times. CDR3 DNA sequence: TGCGCCAGCAGCCAGATTCTCGAGTTAGGTGCAGATACGCAGTATTTT. Its protein is CASSQILELGADTQYF. V gene TRBV4-3 combines with J gene TRBJ2-3; D not certain. Germline CDR1 is LGHNA and CDR2 is YSLEER. The CDR3 is made up of 16 amino acids. V was clipped by 3 bases and J by 4 bases, with 17 bases between them.

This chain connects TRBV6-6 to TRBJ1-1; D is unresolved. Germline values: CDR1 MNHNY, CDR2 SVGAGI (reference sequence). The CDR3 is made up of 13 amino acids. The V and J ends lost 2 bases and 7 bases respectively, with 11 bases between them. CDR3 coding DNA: TGTGCCAGCAGTTACGGGCAGGACTTTGAAGCTTTCTTT. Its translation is CASSYGQDFEAFF.

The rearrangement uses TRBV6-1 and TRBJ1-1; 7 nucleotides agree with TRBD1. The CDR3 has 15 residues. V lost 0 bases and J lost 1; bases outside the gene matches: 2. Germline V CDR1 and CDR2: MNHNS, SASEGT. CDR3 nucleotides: TGTGCCAGCAGTGAAGCAGCAGGGGGGAACACTGAAGCTTTCTTT. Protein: CASSEAAGGNTEAFF.

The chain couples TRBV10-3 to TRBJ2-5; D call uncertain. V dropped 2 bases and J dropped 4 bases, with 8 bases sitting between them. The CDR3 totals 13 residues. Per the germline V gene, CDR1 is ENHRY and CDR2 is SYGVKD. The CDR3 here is CAISEGVGETQYF. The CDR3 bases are TGTGCCATCAGTGAGGGGGTTGGAGAGACCCAGTACTTC.

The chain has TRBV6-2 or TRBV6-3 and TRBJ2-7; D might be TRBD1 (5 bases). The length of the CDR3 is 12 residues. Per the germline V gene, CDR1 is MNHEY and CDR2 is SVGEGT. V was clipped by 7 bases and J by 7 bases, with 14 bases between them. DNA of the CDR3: TGTGCCAGCACGAACAGGCCGAGGGAGCAGTACTTC. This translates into CASTNRPREQYF.

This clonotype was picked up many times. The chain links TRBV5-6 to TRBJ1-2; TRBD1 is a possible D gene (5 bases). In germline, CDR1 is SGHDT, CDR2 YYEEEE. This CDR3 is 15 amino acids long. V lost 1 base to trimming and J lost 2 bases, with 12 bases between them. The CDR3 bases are TGTGCCAGCAGCTTGACACGGGACTTCAACTATGGCTACACCTTC. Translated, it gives CASSLTRDFNYGYTF.

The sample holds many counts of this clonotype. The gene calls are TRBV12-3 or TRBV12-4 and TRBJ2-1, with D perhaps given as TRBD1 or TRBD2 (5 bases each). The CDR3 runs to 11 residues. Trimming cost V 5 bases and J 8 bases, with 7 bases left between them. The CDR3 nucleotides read TGTGCCAGCAGTCGGGGCCATGAGCAGTTCTTC. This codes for CASSRGHEQFF.

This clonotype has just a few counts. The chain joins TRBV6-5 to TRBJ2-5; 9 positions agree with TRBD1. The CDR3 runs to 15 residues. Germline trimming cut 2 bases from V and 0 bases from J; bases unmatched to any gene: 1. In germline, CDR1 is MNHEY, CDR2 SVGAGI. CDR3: CASSYGTGYQETQYF. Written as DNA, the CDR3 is TGTGCCAGCAGTTACGGGACAGGGTACCAAGAGACCCAGTACTTC.

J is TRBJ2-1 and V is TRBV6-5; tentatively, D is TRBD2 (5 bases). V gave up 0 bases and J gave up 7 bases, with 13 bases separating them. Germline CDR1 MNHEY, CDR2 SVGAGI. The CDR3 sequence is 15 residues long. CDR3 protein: CASSYSWSRGNEQFF. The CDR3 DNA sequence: TGTGCCAGCAGTTACTCGTGGTCCCGGGGAAATGAGCAGTTCTTC.

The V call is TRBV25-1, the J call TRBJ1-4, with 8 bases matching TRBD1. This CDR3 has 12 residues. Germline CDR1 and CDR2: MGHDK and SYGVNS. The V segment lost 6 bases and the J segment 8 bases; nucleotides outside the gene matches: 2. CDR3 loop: CASRTGVEKLFF. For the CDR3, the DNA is TGTGCCAGCAGGACAGGGGTGGAAAAACTGTTTTTT.

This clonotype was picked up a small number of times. The CDR3 loop reads CSARSLGDYEQYF. The CDR3 DNA sequence: TGCAGTGCTAGGAGCTTAGGTGACTACGAGCAGTACTTC. This chain joins TRBV20-1 and TRBJ2-7; unclear D gene. The CDR3 loop spans 13 amino acids. Germline V CDR1 and CDR2: DFQATT, SNEGSKA (reference sequence). The V end was cut by 3 bases, the J end by 3 bases, with 12 bases between.

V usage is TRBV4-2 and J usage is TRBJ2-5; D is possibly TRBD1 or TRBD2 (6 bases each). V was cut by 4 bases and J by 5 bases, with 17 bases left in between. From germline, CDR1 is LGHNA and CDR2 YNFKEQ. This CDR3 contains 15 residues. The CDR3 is CASSLRGGDGETQYF. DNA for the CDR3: TGTGCCAGCAGCCTCAGGGGCGGGGATGGGGAGACCCAGTACTTC.

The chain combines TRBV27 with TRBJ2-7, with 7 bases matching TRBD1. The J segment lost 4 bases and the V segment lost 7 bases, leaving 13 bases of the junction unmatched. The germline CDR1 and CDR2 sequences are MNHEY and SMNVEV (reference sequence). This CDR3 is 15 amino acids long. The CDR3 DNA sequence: TGTGCCAGCACCCAGACAGGGATTCCCCCGTACGAGCAGTACTTC. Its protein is CASTQTGIPPYEQYF.

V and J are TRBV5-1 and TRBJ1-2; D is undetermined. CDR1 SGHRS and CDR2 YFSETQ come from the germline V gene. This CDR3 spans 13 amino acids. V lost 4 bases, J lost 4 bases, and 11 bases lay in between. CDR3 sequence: CASSVEAVYGYTF. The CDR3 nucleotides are TGCGCCAGCAGCGTGGAGGCCGTCTATGGCTACACCTTC.

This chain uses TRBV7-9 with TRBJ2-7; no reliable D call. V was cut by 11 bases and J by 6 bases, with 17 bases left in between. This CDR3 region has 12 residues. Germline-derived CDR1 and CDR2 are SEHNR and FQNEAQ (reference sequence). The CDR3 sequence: CAGRNGPREQYF. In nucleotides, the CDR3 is TGTGCCGGCCGAAATGGCCCGCGCGAGCAGTACTTC. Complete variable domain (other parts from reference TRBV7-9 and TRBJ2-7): DTGVSQNPRHKITKRGQNVTFRCDPISEHNRLYWYRQTLGQGPEFLTYFQNEAQLEKSRLLSDRFSAERPKGSFSTLEIQRTEQGDSAMYLCAGRNGPREQYFGPGTRLTVT.

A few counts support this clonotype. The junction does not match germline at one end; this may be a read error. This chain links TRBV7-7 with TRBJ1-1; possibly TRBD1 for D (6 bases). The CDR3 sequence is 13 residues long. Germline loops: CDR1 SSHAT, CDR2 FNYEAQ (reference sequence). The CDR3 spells CASSLTRGFGAFF. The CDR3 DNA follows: TGTGCTAGCAGCTTAACAAGGGGGTTTGGAGCTTTCTTT.

This chain's CDR3 is CASSQVETGANVLTF. CDR3 in DNA: TGCGCCAGCAGCCAAGTGGAAACAGGGGCCAACGTCCTGACTTTC. This sequence joins TRBV4-3 and TRBJ2-6; D unresolved. The germline V gene has CDR1 LGHNA and CDR2 YSLEER. This CDR3 comprises 15 residues. The germline V and J ends were trimmed by 1 base and 4 bases, with 8 bases remaining between them.